These T cell receptor beta chains were read from a single sample in a study of T cells after somatic rescue of genetic block. Clones were read by immunoSEQ multiplex PCR, and TCRdb kept only the in-frame ones, dropping some. The repertoire holds tens of thousands of clones, with just over 90% as singletons. Sequenced input: peripheral blood mononuclear cells (PBMCs). These TCRs come from a man younger than 40. CDR3s include the opening cysteine and the closing phenylalanine or tryptophan. D genes are given only for firm matches. Clone sizes are given selectively: once, few, many, or a class where the clone is expanded.

clone_size j_call d_call v_call cdr3_aa cdr3_nt
. TRBJ2-7 . TRBV2 CASSEGQHYEQYF TGTGCCAGCAGTGAGGGACAACACTACGAGCAGTACTTC
. TRBJ2-6 . TRBV10-3 CAISGSGANVLTF TGTGCCATCAGTGGGTCTGGGGCCAACGTCCTGACTTTC
few TRBJ1-2 TRBD1 TRBV19 CASHDRDLYGYTF TGTGCCAGTCACGACAGGGACCTCTATGGCTACACCTTC
. TRBJ2-2 . TRBV9 CASSVATPTGELFF TGTGCCAGCAGCGTAGCTACTCCCACCGGGGAGCTGTTTTTT
. TRBJ2-3 . TRBV2 CASSSGPSTDTQYF TGTGCCAGCAGTAGCGGACCCAGCACAGATACGCAGTATTTT
. TRBJ2-3 . TRBV5-6 CASSLLGGPSDTQYF TGTGCCAGCAGCTTGTTGGGGGGCCCCTCTGATACGCAGTATTTT
. TRBJ1-4 TRBD1 TRBV6-1 CASSVQGETNEKLFF TGTGCCAGCAGTGTACAGGGGGAGACTAATGAAAAACTGTTTTTT
. TRBJ2-7 . TRBV7-8 CASSGSGVQRYEQYF TGTGCCAGCAGCGGGAGCGGAGTTCAACGCTACGAGCAGTACTTC
. TRBJ2-5 TRBD1 TRBV14 CASSPLGTGETQYF TGTGCCAGCAGCCCCCTAGGGACAGGAGAGACCCAGTACTTC
. TRBJ2-1 . TRBV29-1 CSVAKGGRRSYNEQFF TGCAGCGTTGCCAAGGGGGGGAGGAGATCCTACAATGAGCAGTTCTTC
. TRBJ2-1 . TRBV27 CASSVYNEQFF TGTGCCAGCAGTGTCTACAATGAGCAGTTCTTC
. TRBJ2-2 . TRBV14 CASSPLVDTGELFF TGTGCCAGCAGCCCACTCGTGGACACCGGGGAGCTGTTTTTT